The source of this TCR beta chain is a study of T cells in Graves' hyperthyroidism and ophthalmopathy. Overall study context: Once the initial diagnosis was made, peripheral blood was obtained before any treatment.

The CDR3 regions of TCR beta were amplified from RNA transcripts. During a first-round RT-PCR of the TCR CDR3, the HTBI primer set was used. Each CDR3 protein is one row after TCRdb ran MiXCR on the multiplex PCR reads. The sample consists of 600,000 or so distinct CDR3 sequences, about 16% of them appearing once. Germline loops: CDR1 SGHTA, CDR2 FQGNSA. V was pared by 7 bases and J by 2 bases, with 15 bases between. The CDR3 extends over 15 amino acids. This clonotype occurred many times. This receptor was taken from a woman in her thirties with Graves' hyperthyroidism. The chain couples TRBV7-2 to TRBJ1-5; D is possibly TRBD1 (5 bases). Sequenced input: blood. CDR3 residues: CASNLGGGGNQPQHF. CDR3 nucleotides: TGTGCCAGCAACCTAGGTGGGGGGGGCAATCAGCCCCAGCATTTT.